This T cell receptor beta chain derives from a study of blood T cell repertoires in COVID-19. Background on the study: Spain, Italy and the United States supplied samples that represented acute and convalescent COVID-19. PBMCs, B-cell-depleted T cells, or T cells were the source of the cDNA or gDNA that made up the material.

The sample holds a few counts of this clone. How the authors handled the data: From reference gene primer amplification, estimates of nucleated cell counts were derived. Clones were sequenced by immunoSEQ multiplex PCR, and TCRdb holds only the in-frame ones, with some missing. The V and J calls and clone size were taken over from that table, and D and trimming were inferred from the DNA. Counted here are under 200,000 clones, roughly nine tenths occurring once; the ten biggest clones make up approximately 2.1%. J was trimmed by 0 bases and V by 2 bases; bases with no gene match: 10. This CDR3 has 18 residues. CDR1 SNHLY and CDR2 FYNNEI come from the germline V gene.

The gene calls are TRBV2 and TRBJ1-1; 9 bases are shared with TRBD1. This TCR derives from a man in his 70s with active or convalescent COVID-19. The sample comprised peripheral blood. This CDR3 is CASSETGQGSFMNTEAFF. The CDR3 coding sequence is TGTGCCAGCAGTGAAACGGGACAGGGAAGCTTCATGAACACTGAAGCTTTCTTT.